These T cell receptor beta chains were read from a single sample in a study of blood T cell repertoires in COVID-19. Only in-frame clones appear in the TCRdb table, and some are missing; sequencing was by immunoSEQ multiplex PCR. This table holds about 140,000 clones, 65% to 90% found once. Sequencing used peripheral blood. These receptors were collected from a human donor in a cohort sampled during active COVID-19. Both conserved end residues are part of each CDR3. The order of the fields is D gene, clone size, V gene, J gene, CDR3 DNA, CDR3 protein. The D gene is left open where the match is weak. Some rows have no size entry. The others give once, few or many, or a class for an expanded clone.

>TRBD1|-|TRBV6-5|TRBJ1-2
TGTGCCAGTCGACAGGGCGGTCACTATGGCTACACCTTC
CASRQGGHYGYTF
>-|once|TRBV6-5|TRBJ2-7
TGTGCCAGCTCCTTCGCGACTAGTCCAACCTACGAGCAGTACTTC
CASSFATSPTYEQYF
>TRBD2|-|TRBV2|TRBJ2-7
TGTGCCAGCATTTTAGCGGGAGACGAGCAGTACTTC
CASILAGDEQYF
>-|-|TRBV5-1|TRBJ2-1
TGCGCCAGCAGCACGCCCGCCTCGGGTGAGCAGTTCTTC
CASSTPASGEQFF
>-|once|TRBV5-6|TRBJ2-7
TGTGCCAGCAGCTTGTGGGGGGGCCCTACACCTTCCTACGAGCAGTACTTC
CASSLWGGPTPSYEQYF
>TRBD1|-|TRBV5-4|TRBJ2-7
TGTGCCAGCAGCTTGAATACCGGGACAGGGTGGTACGAGCAGTACTTC
CASSLNTGTGWYEQYF
>TRBD2|-|TRBV9|TRBJ2-3
TGTGCCAGCAGCGTAGGACTAGCGGGAGGGCTGGGGGACACAGATACGCAGTATTTT
CASSVGLAGGLGDTDTQYF
>TRBD2|once|TRBV6-4|TRBJ2-2
TGTGCCAGCAGTGTGCGCGGGGGACTAGCTCCCGGGGAGCTGTTTTTT
CASSVRGGLAPGELFF
>-|-|TRBV5-4|TRBJ1-1
TGTGCCAGCAGCAGGGACAACCCGGGGCTGAACACTGAAGCTTTCTTT
CASSRDNPGLNTEAFF
>TRBD2|few|TRBV5-1|TRBJ2-3
TGCGCCAGCAGCTGGAGTAGCGGGTATTTTACTAGCACAGATACGCAGTATTTT
CASSWSSGYFTSTDTQYF
>TRBD2|-|TRBV28|TRBJ2-4
TGTGCCAGCAGTTTTAGCGGGTCTGGGAACATTCAGTACTTC
CASSFSGSGNIQYF
>-|-|TRBV21-1|TRBJ2-7
TGTGCCAGCAGCAAAGAGGTGCGGTCAGGCGGGAGGGCCAACGAGCAGTACTTC
CASSKEVRSGGRANEQYF
>-|-|TRBV7-2|TRBJ2-1
TGTGCCAGCAGCTTAGGGCGGTTCAATGAGCAGTTCTTC
CASSLGRFNEQFF
>-|few|TRBV2|TRBJ2-7
TGTGCCAGCAGACGGAGAGCTTCGAACGAGCAGTACTTC
CASRRRASNEQYF
>-|once|TRBV4-3|TRBJ2-5
TGCGCCAGCAGCCTTAGCAGGGGACCCCAAGAGACCCAGTACTTC
CASSLSRGPQETQYF
>TRBD2|-|TRBV5-1|TRBJ2-1
TGCGCCAGCAGCGAGGGACTAGCCTCCAATGAGCAGTTCTTC
CASSEGLASNEQFF
>TRBD1|once|TRBV4-2|TRBJ1-5
TGTGCCAGCAGCCAAGATGCCACAGGGGGAAGCAATCAGCCCCAGCATTTT
CASSQDATGGSNQPQHF
>TRBD1|-|TRBV24-1|TRBJ2-1
TGTGCCACCAGTGAACCAGGGACAGGCATTACGTACAATGAGCAGTTCTTC
CATSEPGTGITYNEQFF
>TRBD1|-|TRBV25-1|TRBJ1-1
TGTGCCAGCAGACCTTCGGGACAGGGTATGTTCACTGAAGCTTTCTTT
CASRPSGQGMFTEAFF